The 13 T cell receptor beta chains listed next were all sequenced from one sample in a study of neurological immune-mediated disorders. TCRdb reprocessed the 5' RACE reads with MiXCR, giving one entry per CDR3 protein. This table holds approximately 36,000 distinct CDR3 sequences, 14% found once. What was sequenced was PBMCs. These receptors all come from a woman in her 50s with HTLV-1-associated myelopathy (HAM/TSP).

This clonotype was picked up many times. V and J are TRBV5-1 and TRBJ2-3; 7 bases are shared with TRBD1. CDR3 length: 15 amino acids. In germline, CDR1 is SGHRS, CDR2 YFSETQ. V shed 4 bases and J 1 base; nucleotides not matched to a gene: 6. DNA of the CDR3: TGCGCCAGCAGCCCACAGACAGGGCGCACAGATACGCAGTATTTT. Translation: CASSPQTGRTDTQYF. The entire variable domain, with the rest obtained from reference TRBV5-1 and TRBJ2-3, is as follows: KAGVTQTPRYLIKTRGQQVTLSCSPISGHRSVSWYQQTPGQGLQFLFEYFSETQRNKGNFPGRFSGRQFSNSRSEMNVSTLELGDSALYLCASSPQTGRTDTQYFGPGTRLTVL.

The table lists this clonotype with many counts. This CDR3 is CASSSGTSGHIQYF. CDR3 DNA: TGTGCCAGCAGTTCCGGGACTAGCGGACACATTCAGTACTTC. This chain links TRBV12-3 or TRBV12-4 with TRBJ2-4, with 11 bases lining up with TRBD2. The CDR3 spans 14 residues. Trimming took 4 bases from V and 8 from J; bases not matched to a gene: 4.

This clonotype was detected many times. The chain uses TRBV3-1 and TRBJ1-5; the D is unclear. The CDR3 contains 17 residues. CDR1 is LGHDT, CDR2 YNNKEL, per germline (reference sequence). V lost 3 bases to trimming and J lost 6 bases, with 21 bases between them. The chain's CDR3 is CASSHQSASPAGQPQHF. CDR3 DNA sequence: TGTGCCAGCAGCCACCAGTCGGCGTCTCCAGCGGGTCAGCCCCAGCATTTT.

Within the sample, this clonotype is medium-sized. V usage is TRBV4-3 and J usage is TRBJ2-1, with 10 bases identical to TRBD2. Trimming removed 0 bases from V and 6 bases from J; junction bases left unmatched: 5. Germline CDR1 LGHNA, CDR2 YSLEER. CDR3 size: 16 residues. CDR3 nucleotide sequence: TGCGCCAGCAGCCAAGACCAGCGGGGGGGCCGCAATGAGCAGTTCTTC. Translation gives CASSQDQRGGRNEQFF.

This clonotype was seen many times. This chain connects TRBV20-1 to TRBJ1-5; D is uncertain. The V gene lost 3 bases and the J gene lost 6 bases, with 18 bases spanning the gap. CDR1 and CDR2 (germline): DFQATT, SNEGSKA (reference sequence). The CDR3 runs 15 residues. The chain's CDR3 is CSARADGLGGQPQHF. In DNA, the CDR3 is TGCAGTGCTAGGGCGGATGGCCTCGGCGGTCAGCCCCAGCATTTT.

This clonotype has at least ten counts. V is TRBV6-2 or TRBV6-3 and J is TRBJ2-3, with D possibly matching TRBD2 (6 bases). Deletions cut 6 bases from V and 4 bases from J, with 14 bases between. The germline gives CDR1 MNHEY, CDR2 SVGEGT. The CDR3 runs to 14 residues. CDR3 nucleotide sequence: TGTGCCAGCAGCCCAGCGGGCACCGCAGATACGCAGTATTTT. It translates to CASSPAGTADTQYF.

This clonotype came up many times. CDR3 sequence: CASSPRATGYFWANVLTF. The CDR3 bases are TGTGCCAGCTCACCACGAGCGACAGGTTATTTTTGGGCCAACGTCCTGACTTTC. This chain connects TRBV18 to TRBJ2-6; tentatively, D is TRBD1 (6 bases). This CDR3 region has 18 residues. Trimming cost V 1 base and J 5 bases, with 18 bases left between them. CDR1 KGHSH and CDR2 LQKENI come from the germline V gene. The complete variable domain, with remaining parts taken from reference TRBV18 and TRBJ2-6, reads NAGVMQNPRHLVRRRGQEARLRCSPMKGHSHVYWYRQLPEEGLKFMVYLQKENIIDESGMPKERFSAEFPKEGPSILRIQQVVRGDSAAYFCASSPRATGYFWANVLTFGAGSRLTVL.

This clonotype was counted ten times or more. J is TRBJ1-2 and V is TRBV12-3 or TRBV12-4; perhaps TRBD1 as D (5 bases). The germline V and J ends were trimmed by 5 bases and 13 bases, with 20 bases remaining between them. The CDR3 length is 13 residues. In nucleotides, the CDR3 is TGTGCCAGCAGTCCGAACCGGGACGTCGGTTCCACCTTC. Protein sequence: CASSPNRDVGSTF.

This clonotype was counted at least ten times. The rearrangement uses TRBV20-1 and TRBJ2-5; D is possibly TRBD2 (6 bases). Germline-derived CDR1 and CDR2 are DFQATT and SNEGSKA (reference sequence). The V end was cut by 6 bases, the J end by 5 bases, with 19 bases between. This CDR3 region has 14 residues. CDR3 amino acids: CSALLAEGGETQYF. CDR3 in DNA: TGCAGTGCGTTGTTAGCGGAAGGTGGGGAGACCCAGTACTTC.

Worth noting for this clonotype: A read error may explain this, as a much larger clone is one base away. The rearrangement links TRBV5-1 to TRBJ2-2; TRBD1 is a possible D gene (5 bases). The CDR3 is made up of 17 amino acids. V was shortened by 3 bases and J by 4 bases, with 19 bases between the two germline ends. Per germline, CDR1 SGHRS and CDR2 YFSETQ. CDR3 in amino acids: CASSYPRASASTGELFF. The CDR3 DNA sequence: TGCGCCAGCAGCTACCCCAGGGCAAGCGCGAGCACCGGGGAGCTGTTTTTT. Full variable domain (outside the CDR3, taken from reference TRBV5-1 and TRBJ2-2): KAGVTQTPRYLIKTRGQQVTLSCSPISGHRSVSWYQQTPGQGLQFLFEYFSETQRNKGNFPGRFSGRQFSNSRSEMNVSTLELGDSALYLCASSYPRASASTGELFFGEGSRLTVL.

This clonotype was observed a few times. The chain is built from TRBV20-1 and TRBJ1-1, with D maybe TRBD1 (6 bases). The CDR3 contains 17 residues. Trimming took off 0 bases at V and 5 bases at J, with 22 bases between the two ends. CDR1 is DFQATT and CDR2 is SNEGSKA in the germline V gene (reference sequence). The CDR3 loop reads CSARERGQVIRGTEAFF. DNA of the CDR3: TGCAGTGCTAGAGAAAGGGGCCAGGTTATTAGGGGGACTGAAGCTTTCTTT.

Ten or more counts support this clonotype. V and J are TRBV20-1 and TRBJ1-5, with 10 bases fitting TRBD1. Losses at the gene ends were 6 bases for V and 4 bases for J; bases not matched to a gene: 15. The germline gives CDR1 DFQATT, CDR2 SNEGSKA (reference sequence). The CDR3 contains 17 residues. CDR3 DNA sequence: TGCAGTGCCGGCAATAGACAGGGGGCGATCGTAAATCAGCCCCAGCATTTT. Its protein product is CSAGNRQGAIVNQPQHF.

Ten or more counts support this clonotype. The chain joins TRBV20-1 to TRBJ2-1; possible D gene TRBD1, 6 bases. V lost 4 bases and J 3 bases, leaving 10 bases between the germline ends. The length of the CDR3 is 13 residues. The V gene's germline CDR1 is DFQATT and CDR2 SNEGSKA (reference sequence). The DNA for the CDR3 is TGCAGTGCTACACAGGGTCTCTACAATGAGCAGTTCTTC. Translating it yields CSATQGLYNEQFF.